This T cell receptor beta chain was documented in a study of blood T cell repertoires in COVID-19. Study summary: In each case, the material was cDNA or gDNA derived from T cells, B-cell-depleted T cells, or PBMCs.

Germline CDR1 reads LNHDA; CDR2 reads SQIVND (reference sequence). The CDR3 totals 14 residues. V lost 6 bases and J lost 9, with 18 bases in between. Participants were aged 18 to 89 years, lived in 24 US areas, and enrolled virtually. Cohort 3 donors were reported recovered after two negative PCRs, clearance, or symptom resolution. Data came from immunoSEQ multiplex PCR; TCRdb stores just in-frame clones and leaves some out. The data show hundreds of thousands of clones, with around 84% seen just once and approximately 1.5% held by the top ten. Sequenced sample: PBMCs or T cells enriched from blood (not recorded which). The TCR was taken from a woman between 50 and 59 years old who had recovered from COVID-19. The chain couples TRBV19 to TRBJ2-1; tentatively, D is TRBD2 (6 bases). The CDR3 is CASRVSGSGSEQFF. The DNA for the CDR3 is TGTGCCAGTAGAGTTAGCGGTAGTGGGTCTGAGCAGTTCTTC.